This TCR beta chain was recovered during a study of OX40 agonist ivuxolimab in advanced cancers. Profiled with immunoSEQ multiplex PCR; TCRdb holds only in-frame clones, not every one. This sample has 60,000 to 85,000 clones, with 90% to 95% found just once. The V and J ends lost 1 base and 4 bases, in that order; junction bases with no gene match: 15. The CDR3 loop spans 19 amino acids. Per germline, CDR1 SQVTM and CDR2 ANQGSEA. Overall study results and limits: More expanded clones were found, on average, in CD8+ than in CD4+ T cells. Part of the nonresponder group also had normalized T-cell clonal expansion that was low.

This clone was seen once. Its antigen is not identified. The sequence was obtained from an adult with an advanced solid tumor such as melanoma, head and neck, liver or kidney cancer. The chain links TRBV29-1 to TRBJ2-7; 14 bases align to TRBD2. Sequencing used CD4+ or CD8+ T cells sorted from blood, obtained in a trial of the OX40 agonist ivuxolimab. In DNA form, the CDR3 reads TGCAGCGTTGAAGCTCCCCCAAGGGGACTAGCGGGAGAGGTGTACGAGCAGTACTTC. This encodes CSVEAPPRGLAGEVYEQYF.